The sequence of this T cell receptor beta chain was determined in a study of OX40 agonist ivuxolimab in advanced cancers. Germline V gene data show CDR1 as MGHRA and CDR2 as YSYEKL. This CDR3 has 18 amino acids. Trimming pared 1 base from V and 0 bases from J, leaving 16 bases between. The study, taken as a whole, reports: Among the lowest peripheral clonal expansion occurred in 0.1-3.0 mg/kg partial responders.

Sequencing used immunoSEQ multiplex PCR; TCRdb keeps in-frame clones, though not all of them. Counted here are around 55,000 clones, roughly 82% occurring once; the ten biggest clones make up about 6%. Autoimmune disease history or systemic immunosuppression meant exclusion. Regarding this clone: Its antigen remains unknown.

Sequencing was performed on CD4+ or CD8+ T cells sorted from blood, taken in a trial of the OX40 agonist ivuxolimab. The rearrangement uses TRBV4-1 and TRBJ1-5, with a tentative D call TRBD1 (6 bases). This TCR was sampled from an adult with an advanced solid tumor such as melanoma, head and neck, liver or kidney cancer. CDR3 protein: CASSQGGQGPYSNQPQHF. DNA for the CDR3: TGCGCCAGCAGCCAAGGGGGTCAGGGGCCCTATAGCAATCAGCCCCAGCATTTT.